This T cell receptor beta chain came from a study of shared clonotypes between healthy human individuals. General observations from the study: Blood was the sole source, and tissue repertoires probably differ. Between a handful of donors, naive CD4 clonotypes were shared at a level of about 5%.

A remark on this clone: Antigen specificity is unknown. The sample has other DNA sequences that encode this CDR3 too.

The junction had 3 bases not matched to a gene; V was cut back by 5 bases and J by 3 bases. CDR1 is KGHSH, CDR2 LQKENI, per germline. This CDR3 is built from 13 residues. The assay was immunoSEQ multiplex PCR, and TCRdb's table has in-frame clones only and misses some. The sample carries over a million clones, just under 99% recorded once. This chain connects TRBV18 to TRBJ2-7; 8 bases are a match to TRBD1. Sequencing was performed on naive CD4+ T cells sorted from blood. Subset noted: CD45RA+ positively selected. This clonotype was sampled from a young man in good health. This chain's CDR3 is CASSLGQGYEQYF. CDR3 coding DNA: TGTGCCAGCTCATTAGGACAGGGCTACGAGCAGTACTTC.